A selection of T cell receptor beta chains follows, all from one sample in a study of human T cells and chemical hapten exposure. TCRdb re-called the RACE reads with MiXCR, one entry per CDR3 protein. The profile shows roughly 80,000 distinct CDR3 sequences, around 13% of them singletons. This specimen was whole blood, taken in connection with sensitization to the hapten diphenylcyclopropenone (DPC). These receptors were collected from a woman between 50 and 59 years old with alopecia areata. Some clones in this sample may be carry-over from other donors' samples. CDR3s include the opening cysteine and the closing phenylalanine or tryptophan. The D gene is left open where the match is weak. A row's size may be missing; if present it is once, few, many or a size class.

CDR3 protein	CDR3 DNA	V gene	clone size	D gene	J gene
CSVAGQALSGKGTDTQYF	TGCAGCGTTGCCGGACAGGCCCTTAGCGGGAAAGGGACAGATACGCAGTATTTT	TRBV29-1	NA	NA	TRBJ2-3
CASSHKPRGPDTQYF	TGCGCCAGCAGCCATAAGCCCCGGGGGCCGGATACGCAGTATTTT	TRBV4-1	NA	NA	TRBJ2-3
CASRKQGVYGYTF	TGTGCCAGCAGGAAACAGGGAGTCTATGGCTACACCTTC	TRBV28	few	NA	TRBJ1-2
CAITLDRGSSYEQYF	TGTGCCATCACTTTAGACAGGGGAAGCTCCTACGAGCAGTACTTC	TRBV10-3	many	TRBD1	TRBJ2-7
CASSMARGLGEQYF	TGTGCCAGTAGTATGGCCAGGGGATTGGGCGAGCAGTACTTC	TRBV19	few	NA	TRBJ2-7
CASSERHGQTQYF	TGTGCCAGCAGTGAACGACACGGCCAGACGCAGTATTTT	TRBV2	few	NA	TRBJ2-3
CASFGLAGPTDTQYF	TGTGCCAGCTTCGGCCTAGCGGGGCCCACAGATACGCAGTATTTT	TRBV6-6	NA	TRBD2	TRBJ2-3
CASSPPGTGVGNQPQHF	TGTGCCAGCAGTCCCCCCGGGACGGGGGTGGGCAATCAGCCCCAGCATTTT	TRBV28	many	NA	TRBJ1-5
CASSLGQNYEQYF	TGTGCCAGCAGCCTGGGACAAAACTACGAGCAGTACTTC	TRBV7-9	many	NA	TRBJ2-7
CASSLRQVQETQYF	TGTGCCAGCAGCTTGAGGCAAGTCCAAGAGACCCAGTACTTC	TRBV5-5	NA	NA	TRBJ2-5
CSARAGLQNTEAFF	TGCAGTGCTAGAGCGGGGCTTCAAAACACTGAAGCTTTCTTT	TRBV20-1	many	NA	TRBJ1-1
CSAAGTSGNFRETQYF	TGCAGTGCCGCCGGGACTAGCGGTAATTTTCGGGAGACCCAGTACTTC	TRBV20-1	few	TRBD2	TRBJ2-5
CASSAPGLAETNEQFF	TGTGCCAGCAGCGCCCCTGGACTAGCGGAGACCAATGAGCAGTTCTTC	TRBV27	NA	TRBD2	TRBJ2-1